This TCR beta chain is from a study of identical twins. This clonotype came up many times. Its antigen is currently unknown. Notes on the study in general: The analysis was cross-sectional rather than longitudinal within donors. Cord blood beta clonotypes present at high abundance carried fewer insertions; no such pattern appeared in memory repertoires. Modelling approaches yielded underestimates of out-of-frame TCR alpha sharing between monozygotic twins.

This CDR3 comprises 15 residues. CDR1 and CDR2 (germline): LGHDT, YNNKEL (reference sequence). Trimming removed 1 base from V and 7 bases from J; junction bases left unmatched: 7. Unique molecular identifiers were present on the cDNA, which also gained a universal primer site by template switching. MiXCR, applied by TCRdb to the 5' RACE reads, yields one record per CDR3 protein. Of more than 250,000 distinct CDR3 sequences in the sample, 8% to 9% were seen once. These data also formed part of another study, on yellow fever vaccine responses in identical twins.

The chain employs TRBV3-1 and TRBJ2-1; TRBD2 matches at 7 bases. This clonotype originated in a woman in her late teens or twenties in good health. Sequenced material: memory (CD45RO+) T cells sorted from blood. CDR3 sequence: CASSQGGSVRNEQFF. The CDR3 DNA sequence: TGTGCCAGCAGCCAAGGCGGGAGTGTAAGGAATGAGCAGTTCTTC.